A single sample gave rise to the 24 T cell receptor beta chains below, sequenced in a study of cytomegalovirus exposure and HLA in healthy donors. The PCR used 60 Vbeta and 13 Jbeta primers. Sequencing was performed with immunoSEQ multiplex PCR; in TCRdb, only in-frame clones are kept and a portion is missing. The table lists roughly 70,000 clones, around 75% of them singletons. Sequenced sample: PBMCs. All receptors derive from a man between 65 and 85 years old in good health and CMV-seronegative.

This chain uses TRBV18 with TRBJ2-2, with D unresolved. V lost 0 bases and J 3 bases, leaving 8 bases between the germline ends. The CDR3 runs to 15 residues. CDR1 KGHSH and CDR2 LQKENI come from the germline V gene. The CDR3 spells CASSPPLPDTGELFF. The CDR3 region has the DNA TGTGCCAGCTCACCACCTCTGCCAGACACCGGGGAGCTGTTTTTT.

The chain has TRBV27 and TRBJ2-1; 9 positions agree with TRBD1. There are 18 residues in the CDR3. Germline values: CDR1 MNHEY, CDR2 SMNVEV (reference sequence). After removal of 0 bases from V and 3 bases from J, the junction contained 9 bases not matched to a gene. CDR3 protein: CASSLSEGQGYVYNEQFF. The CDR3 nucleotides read TGTGCCAGCAGTTTATCGGAGGGACAGGGATATGTCTACAATGAGCAGTTCTTC.

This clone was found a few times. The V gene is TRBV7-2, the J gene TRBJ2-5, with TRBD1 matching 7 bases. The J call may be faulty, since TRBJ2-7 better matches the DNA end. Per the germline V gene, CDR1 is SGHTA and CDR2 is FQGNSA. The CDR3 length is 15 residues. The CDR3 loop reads CASSARPGQPYEQYF. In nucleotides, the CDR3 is TGTGCCAGCAGCGCGAGACCGGGACAGCCCTACGAGCAGTACTTC.

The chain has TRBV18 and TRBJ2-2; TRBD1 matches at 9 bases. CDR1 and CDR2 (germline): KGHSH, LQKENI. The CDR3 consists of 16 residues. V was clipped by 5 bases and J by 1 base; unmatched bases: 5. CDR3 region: CASSSSGQGNTGELFF. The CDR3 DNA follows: TGTGCCAGCTCATCTTCGGGACAGGGGAACACCGGGGAGCTGTTTTTT. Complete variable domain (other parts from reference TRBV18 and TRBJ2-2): NAGVMQNPRHLVRRRGQEARLRCSPMKGHSHVYWYRQLPEEGLKFMVYLQKENIIDESGMPKERFSAEFPKEGPSILRIQQVVRGDSAAYFCASSSSGQGNTGELFFGEGSRLTVL.

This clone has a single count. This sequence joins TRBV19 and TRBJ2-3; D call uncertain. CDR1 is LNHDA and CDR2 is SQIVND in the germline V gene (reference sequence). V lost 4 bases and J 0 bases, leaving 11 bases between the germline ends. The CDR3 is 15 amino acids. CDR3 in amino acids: CASSTSIASTDTQYF. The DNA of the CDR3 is TGTGCCAGTAGTACCTCTATCGCTAGCACAGATACGCAGTATTTT.

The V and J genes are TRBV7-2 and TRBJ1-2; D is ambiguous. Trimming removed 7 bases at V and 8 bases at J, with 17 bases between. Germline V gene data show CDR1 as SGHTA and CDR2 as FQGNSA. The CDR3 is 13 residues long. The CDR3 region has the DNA TGTGCCAGCACCCCACTGGAGGGTCCGGGCTACACCTTC. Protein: CASTPLEGPGYTF.

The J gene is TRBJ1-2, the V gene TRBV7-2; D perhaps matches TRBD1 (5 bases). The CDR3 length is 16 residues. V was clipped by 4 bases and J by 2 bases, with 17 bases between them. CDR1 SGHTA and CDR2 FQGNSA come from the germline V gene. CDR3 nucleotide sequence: TGTGCCAGCAGCTCCCAACGGACATTTAACAACTATGGCTACACCTTC. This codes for CASSSQRTFNNYGYTF.

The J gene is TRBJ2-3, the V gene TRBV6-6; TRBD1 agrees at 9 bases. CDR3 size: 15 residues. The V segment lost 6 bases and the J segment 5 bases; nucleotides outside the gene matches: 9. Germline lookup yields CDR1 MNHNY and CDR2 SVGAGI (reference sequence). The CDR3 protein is CASRPGQGIGDTQYF. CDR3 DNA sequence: TGTGCCAGCAGACCCGGACAGGGGATCGGAGATACGCAGTATTTT.

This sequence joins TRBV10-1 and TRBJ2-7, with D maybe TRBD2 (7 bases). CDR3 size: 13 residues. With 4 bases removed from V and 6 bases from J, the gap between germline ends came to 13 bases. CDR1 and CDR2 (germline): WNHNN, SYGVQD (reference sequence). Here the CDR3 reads CASSGGGEGEQYF. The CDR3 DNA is TGCGCCAGCAGTGGCGGGGGCGAGGGCGAGCAGTACTTC.

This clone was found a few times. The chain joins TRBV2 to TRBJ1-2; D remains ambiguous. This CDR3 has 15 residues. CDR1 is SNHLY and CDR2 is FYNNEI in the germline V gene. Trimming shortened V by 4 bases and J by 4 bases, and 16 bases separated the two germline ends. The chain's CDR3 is CASSVTPREVYGYTF. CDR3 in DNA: TGTGCCAGCAGTGTCACGCCGAGGGAGGTCTATGGCTACACCTTC.

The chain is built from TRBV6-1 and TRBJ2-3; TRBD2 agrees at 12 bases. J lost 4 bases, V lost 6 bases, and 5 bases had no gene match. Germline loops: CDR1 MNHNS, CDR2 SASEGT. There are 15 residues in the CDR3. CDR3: CASRTLAGGPDTQYF. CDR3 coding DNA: TGTGCCAGCAGGACACTAGCGGGGGGCCCAGATACGCAGTATTTT.

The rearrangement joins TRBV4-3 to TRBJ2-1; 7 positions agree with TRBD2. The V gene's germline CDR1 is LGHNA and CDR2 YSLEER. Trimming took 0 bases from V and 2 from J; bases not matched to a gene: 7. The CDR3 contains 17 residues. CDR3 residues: CASSQESSGATYNEQFF. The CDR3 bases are TGCGCCAGCAGCCAAGAATCGAGCGGGGCCACCTACAATGAGCAGTTCTTC.

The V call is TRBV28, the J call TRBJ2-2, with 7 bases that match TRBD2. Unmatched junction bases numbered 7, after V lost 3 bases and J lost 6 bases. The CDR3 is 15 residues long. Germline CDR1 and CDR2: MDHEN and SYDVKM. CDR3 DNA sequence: TGTGCCAGCAGTTTCGCGGGGGTGACCTCCGGGGAGCTGTTTTTT. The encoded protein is CASSFAGVTSGELFF.

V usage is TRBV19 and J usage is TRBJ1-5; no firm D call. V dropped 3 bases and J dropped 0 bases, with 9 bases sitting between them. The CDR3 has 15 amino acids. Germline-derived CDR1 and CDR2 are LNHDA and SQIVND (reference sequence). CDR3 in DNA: TGTGCCAGTAGTATGGCGGTGGATAGCAATCAGCCCCAGCATTTT. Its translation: CASSMAVDSNQPQHF.

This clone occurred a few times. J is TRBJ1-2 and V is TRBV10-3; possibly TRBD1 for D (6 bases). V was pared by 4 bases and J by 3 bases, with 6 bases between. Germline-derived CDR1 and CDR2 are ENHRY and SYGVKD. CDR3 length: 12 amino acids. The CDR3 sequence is CAISAGDYGYTF. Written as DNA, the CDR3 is TGTGCCATCAGTGCAGGGGACTATGGCTACACCTTC.

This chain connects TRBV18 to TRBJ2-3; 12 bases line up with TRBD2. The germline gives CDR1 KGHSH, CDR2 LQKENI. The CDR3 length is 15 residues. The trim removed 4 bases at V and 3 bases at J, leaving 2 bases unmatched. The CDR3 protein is CASSRLAGETDTQYF. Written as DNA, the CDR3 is TGTGCCAGCTCACGACTAGCGGGAGAAACAGATACGCAGTATTTT.

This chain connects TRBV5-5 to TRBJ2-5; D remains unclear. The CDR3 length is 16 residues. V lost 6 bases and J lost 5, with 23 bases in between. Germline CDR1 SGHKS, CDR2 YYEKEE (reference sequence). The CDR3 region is CASIPVGLAVRETQYF. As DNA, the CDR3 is TGTGCCAGCATCCCAGTCGGTTTAGCCGTCCGGGAGACCCAGTACTTC.

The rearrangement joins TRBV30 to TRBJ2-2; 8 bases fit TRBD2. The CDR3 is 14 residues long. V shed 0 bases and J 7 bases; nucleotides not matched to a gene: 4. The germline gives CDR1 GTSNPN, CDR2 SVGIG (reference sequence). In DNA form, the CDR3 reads TGTGCCTGGAGTGTAGGCGGGGGGCGCGGGGAGCTGTTTTTT. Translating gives CAWSVGGGRGELFF.

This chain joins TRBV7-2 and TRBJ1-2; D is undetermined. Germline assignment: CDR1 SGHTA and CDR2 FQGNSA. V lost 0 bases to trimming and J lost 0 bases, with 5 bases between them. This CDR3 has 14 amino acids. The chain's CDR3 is CASSLAQTNYGYTF. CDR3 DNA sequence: TGTGCCAGCAGCTTAGCGCAGACTAACTATGGCTACACCTTC.

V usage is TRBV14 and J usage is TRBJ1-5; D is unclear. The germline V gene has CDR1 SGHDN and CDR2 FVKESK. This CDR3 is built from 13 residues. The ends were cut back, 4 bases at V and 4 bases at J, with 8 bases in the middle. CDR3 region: CASSLGLNQPQHF. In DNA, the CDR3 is TGTGCCAGCAGCCTTGGACTGAATCAGCCCCAGCATTTT.

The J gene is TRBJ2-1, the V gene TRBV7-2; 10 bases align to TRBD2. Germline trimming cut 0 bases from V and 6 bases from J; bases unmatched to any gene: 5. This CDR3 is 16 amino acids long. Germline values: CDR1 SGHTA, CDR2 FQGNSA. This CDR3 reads CASSLALAGASNEQFF. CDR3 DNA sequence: TGTGCCAGCAGCTTAGCCCTAGCGGGAGCAAGCAATGAGCAGTTCTTC.

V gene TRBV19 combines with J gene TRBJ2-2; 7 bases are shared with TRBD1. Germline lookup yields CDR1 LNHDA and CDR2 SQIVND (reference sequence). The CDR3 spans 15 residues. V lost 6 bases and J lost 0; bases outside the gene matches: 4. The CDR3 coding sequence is TGTGCCAGTAGGAAAGGGACAGCGAACACCGGGGAGCTGTTTTTT. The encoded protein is CASRKGTANTGELFF.

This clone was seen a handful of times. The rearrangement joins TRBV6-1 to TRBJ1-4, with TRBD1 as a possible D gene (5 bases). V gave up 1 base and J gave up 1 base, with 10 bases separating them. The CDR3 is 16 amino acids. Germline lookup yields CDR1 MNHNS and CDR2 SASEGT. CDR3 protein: CASSEGRGGTNEKLFF. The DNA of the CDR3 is TGTGCCAGCAGTGAAGGAAGGGGTGGAACTAATGAAAAACTGTTTTTT.

CDR3 nucleotide sequence: TGTGCCACCAGCAGAGGCCCCGGGACATTAGATTCACCCCTCCACTTT. It codes for CATSRGPGTLDSPLHF. The chain couples TRBV15 to TRBJ1-6; possible D gene TRBD1, 6 bases. Deletions cut 1 base from V and 8 bases from J, with 15 bases between. Germline V gene data show CDR1 as LNHNV and CDR2 as YYDKDF (reference sequence). The CDR3 extends over 16 amino acids.